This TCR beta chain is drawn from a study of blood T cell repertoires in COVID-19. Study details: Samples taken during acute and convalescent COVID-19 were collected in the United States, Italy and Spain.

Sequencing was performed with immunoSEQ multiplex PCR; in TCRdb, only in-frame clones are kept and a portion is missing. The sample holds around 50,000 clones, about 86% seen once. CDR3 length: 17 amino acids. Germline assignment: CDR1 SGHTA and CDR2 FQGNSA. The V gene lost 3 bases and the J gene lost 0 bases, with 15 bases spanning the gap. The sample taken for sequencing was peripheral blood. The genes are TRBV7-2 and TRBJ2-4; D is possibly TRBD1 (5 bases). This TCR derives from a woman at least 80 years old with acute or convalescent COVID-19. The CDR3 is CASSFFRGLRAKNIQYF. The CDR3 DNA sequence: TGTGCCAGCAGCTTTTTTAGGGGCCTACGAGCCAAAAACATTCAGTACTTC.